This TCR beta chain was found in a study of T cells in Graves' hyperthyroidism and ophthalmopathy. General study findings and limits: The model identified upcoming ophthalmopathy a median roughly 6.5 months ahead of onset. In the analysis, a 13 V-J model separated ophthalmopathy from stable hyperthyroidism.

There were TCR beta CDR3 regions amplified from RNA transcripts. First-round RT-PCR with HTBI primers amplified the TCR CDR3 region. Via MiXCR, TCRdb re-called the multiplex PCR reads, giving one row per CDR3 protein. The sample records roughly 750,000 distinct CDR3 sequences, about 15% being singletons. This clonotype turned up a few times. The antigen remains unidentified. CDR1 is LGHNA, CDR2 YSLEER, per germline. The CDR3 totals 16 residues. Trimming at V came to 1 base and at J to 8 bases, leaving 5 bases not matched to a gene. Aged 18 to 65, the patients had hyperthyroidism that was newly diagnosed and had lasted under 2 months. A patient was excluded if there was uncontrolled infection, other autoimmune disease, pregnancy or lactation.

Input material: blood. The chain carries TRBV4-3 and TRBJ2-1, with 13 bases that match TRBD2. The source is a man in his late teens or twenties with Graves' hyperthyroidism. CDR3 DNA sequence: TGCGCCAGCAGCCAAGGAGGGACTAGCGGGACCTATGAGCAGTTCTTC. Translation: CASSQGGTSGTYEQFF.